Below, one TCR beta chain is given with its context. Its target is unknown. The sample is drawn from a study of T-cell reconstitution after alpha-beta-depleted transplantation in children. Study-level findings and limits: Certain patients had high TCRbeta diversity at day 60, and it came from recipient T cells and thymic progenitors that survived. After transplant, at about two months, alpha-beta T cells were reportedly derived from several hundred expanded graft clones. Newly made T cells mostly supplied T-cell counts and diversity one year after transplant.

The CDR3 runs to 12 residues. The germline gives CDR1 LGHDT, CDR2 YNNKEL (reference sequence). V was clipped by 1 base and J by 4 bases, with 3 bases between them. Unique molecular identifiers were built into the TCRbeta library. TCRdb reanalysed the PCR reads using MiXCR and keeps one entry per CDR3 protein. The sample has about 110,000 distinct CDR3 sequences; around 10% are singletons. The sample in question was PBMCs, obtained before TCRalphabeta/CD19-depleted stem cell transplant. The clonotype originates from a boy younger than 10 with acute lymphoblastic leukemia, due to receive a stem cell transplant. The chain recombines TRBV3-1 with TRBJ2-3, with unresolved D. The CDR3: CASSQVADTQYF. In nucleotides, the CDR3 is TGTGCCAGCAGCCAAGTCGCAGATACGCAGTATTTT.